A selection of T cell receptor beta chains follows, all from one sample in a study of Ad26.COV2.S vaccination and SARS-CoV-2 variants. The data were produced by immunoSEQ multiplex PCR, yet TCRdb's version contains in-frame clones alone and is incomplete. The table lists about 350,000 clones, roughly nine tenths of them singletons. The source material was peripheral blood, sampled after recovery from COVID-19. The receptor set was obtained from a human donor who had recovered from COVID-19. CDR3s include the opening cysteine and the closing phenylalanine or tryptophan. D genes are given only for firm matches. Not every row has a clone size; where given, it reads once, few, many or a size class.

v_gene	abundance	d_gene	j_gene	CDR3nt	CDR3aa
TRBV6-5	once	-	TRBJ1-2	TGTGCCAGCAGTACCCGAGCGGGCTATGGCTACACCTTC	CASSTRAGYGYTF
TRBV25-1	-	TRBD1	TRBJ1-2	TGTGCCAGCAGCCCGGGACAGATTTATGGCTACACCTTC	CASSPGQIYGYTF
TRBV6-6	-	-	TRBJ2-6	TGTGCCAGCGAGAGGGGGGGCACTGGGGCCAACGTCCTGACTTTC	CASERGGTGANVLTF
TRBV18	-	TRBD1	TRBJ1-2	TGTGCCAGCTCACCCGACAGGGGGTATGGCTACACCTTC	CASSPDRGYGYTF
TRBV11-2	-	-	TRBJ2-5	TGTGCCAGCAGCTTAGATCGAGGGTGGCAAGAGACCCAGTACTTC	CASSLDRGWQETQYF
TRBV9	-	-	TRBJ2-3	TGTGCCAGCAGCGTGGACAGAGATACGCAGTATTTT	CASSVDRDTQYF
TRBV10-3	-	TRBD2	TRBJ2-5	TGTGCCATCAGTGAGTTTAGCGGGGGTCCTCAAGAGACCCAGTACTTC	CAISEFSGGPQETQYF
TRBV11-2	-	-	TRBJ1-6	TGTGCCAGCAGGCCACAGGGAAACAATTCACCCCTCCACTTT	CASRPQGNNSPLHF
TRBV4-1	-	-	TRBJ2-3	TGCGCCAGCAGCCAAGGCAGAGCGCTCCTCGACACGGATACGCAGTATTTT	CASSQGRALLDTDTQYF
TRBV7-9	-	TRBD1	TRBJ2-7	TGTGCCAGCAGCTTAGTCGGACAGGGCTACGAGCAGTACTTC	CASSLVGQGYEQYF
TRBV10-1	-	-	TRBJ1-1	TGCGCCAGCAGTGTCTACCGGGACACTGAAGCTTTCTTT	CASSVYRDTEAFF
TRBV19	once	-	TRBJ1-5	TGTGCCAGTAGGGAGCAGGGGAGCAATCAGCCCCAGCATTTT	CASREQGSNQPQHF
TRBV19	-	-	TRBJ1-5	TGTGCCAGTATGATGCGGCCAGAGGATAGCAATCAGCCCCAGCATTTT	CASMMRPEDSNQPQHF
TRBV18	-	-	TRBJ1-2	TGTGCCAGCTCATCGGACAGCGACTATGGCTACACCTTC	CASSSDSDYGYTF
TRBV7-9	-	-	TRBJ2-6	TGTGCCAGCAGCTTAGACGTGGCTGGGGCCAACGTCCTGACTTTC	CASSLDVAGANVLTF
TRBV3-1/TRBV3-2	few	TRBD2	TRBJ2-3	TGTGCCAGCAGCCAAGATGCGGGGGGCACAGATACGCAGTATTTT	CASSQDAGGTDTQYF
TRBV2	-	TRBD1	TRBJ1-1	TGTGCCAGCAGGGCACAGGGGACTGAAGCTTTCTTT	CASRAQGTEAFF
TRBV10-3	-	TRBD1	TRBJ2-3	TGTGCCATCAAACGGACAGGGGATCTAGATACGCAGTATTTT	CAIKRTGDLDTQYF
TRBV29-1	-	TRBD1	TRBJ2-3	TGCAGCGTTGGGTACGGGACAGGGGGTCCAGATACGCAGTATTTT	CSVGYGTGGPDTQYF
TRBV12-3/TRBV12-4	-	-	TRBJ1-1	TGTGCCAGCAGCCCCACCCCCAGGAATGAAGCTTTCTTT	CASSPTPRNEAFF
TRBV7-8	-	-	TRBJ2-3	TGTGCCAGCAGCCGCGGGGATACAGATACGCAGTATTTT	CASSRGDTDTQYF
TRBV9	-	-	TRBJ2-1	TGTGCCAGCGGGTTGGCCTACAATGAGCAGTTCTTC	CASGLAYNEQFF
TRBV7-9	-	-	TRBJ2-5	TGTGCCGTTACCCCGGGGAGTCAAGAGACCCAGTACTTC	CAVTPGSQETQYF
TRBV12-5	-	TRBD1	TRBJ1-5	TGTGCTAGTGGTACCGGGACAGGGGGCAGACAGCCCCAGCATTTT	CASGTGTGGRQPQHF
TRBV19	-	-	TRBJ2-2	TGTGCCAGTAGTATTTTCGGGGGCAGTACCGGGGAGCTGTTTTTT	CASSIFGGSTGELFF
TRBV10-3	-	TRBD2	TRBJ2-3	TGTGCCATCAGTGATTATAGCGGGGGGGCGGTGAATACGCAGTATTTT	CAISDYSGGAVNTQYF
TRBV15	-	-	TRBJ2-7	TGTGCCACCAGCAGAGAGGGCCCCCGCTCCTACGAGCAGTACTTC	CATSREGPRSYEQYF
TRBV4-1	-	-	TRBJ1-1	TGCGCCAGCAGCCAAGGGGGGTCCACTGAAGCTTTCTTT	CASSQGGSTEAFF
TRBV11-2	-	TRBD2	TRBJ2-1	TGTGCCAGCAGCTCGACCAGCATACTAGCGGCGGGCATCTTC	CASSSTSILAAGIF
TRBV7-8	-	-	TRBJ2-3	TGTGCCAGCAGCCGGCTCACATACACCTTACCCACAGATACGCAGTATTTT	CASSRLTYTLPTDTQYF
TRBV27	once	TRBD1	TRBJ2-7	TGTGCCAGCAGTTTAGCGGGGGACAGGGTCAACTTTTACGAGCAGTACTTC	CASSLAGDRVNFYEQYF
TRBV24-1	-	-	TRBJ2-3	TGTGCCACCAGGGCGGGGTCCACAGATACGCAGTATTTT	CATRAGSTDTQYF
TRBV25-1	-	-	TRBJ1-2	TGTGCCAGCAGTGATCCGCGGGGCAGGGGAGGAGGTTACACCTTC	CASSDPRGRGGGYTF
TRBV7-6	-	-	TRBJ2-3	TGTGCCAGCAGCTTATACCCCCTCATATACACAGATACGCAGTATTTT	CASSLYPLIYTDTQYF
TRBV5-6	-	TRBD1	TRBJ1-4	TGTGCCAGCAGCCGGGGACAGATTAATGAAAAACTGTTTTTT	CASSRGQINEKLFF
TRBV6-6	-	-	TRBJ1-5	TGTGCCAGCAGTTACTCGGGGGACGATCAGCCCCAGCATTTT	CASSYSGDDQPQHF
TRBV5-6	-	TRBD1	TRBJ1-2	TGTGCCAGCAACCCTGCACAGGGGGCAGGGGGCTACACCTTC	CASNPAQGAGGYTF
TRBV24-1	-	TRBD2	TRBJ2-3	TGTGCCACCAGTGAAGCGGGGGGCACAGATACGCAGTATTTT	CATSEAGGTDTQYF
TRBV11-1	once	TRBD1	TRBJ2-5	TGTGCCAGCAGCTTAGGGACAGGACGAGAGACCCAGTACTTC	CASSLGTGRETQYF
TRBV5-1	-	TRBD1	TRBJ2-1	TGCGCCAGCAGCTTGTCAAACAGGGGCTACAATGAGCAGTTCTTC	CASSLSNRGYNEQFF
TRBV12-3/TRBV12-4	-	-	TRBJ1-1	TGTGCCGGGGGGATGAACACTGAAGCTTTCTTT	CAGGMNTEAFF
TRBV6-5	-	TRBD1	TRBJ1-5	TGTGCCAGCAGCCTACAGGGGGAGAACAATCAGCCCCAGCATTTT	CASSLQGENNQPQHF